These 9 T cell receptor beta chains share one sample of origin, sequenced in a study of blood T cell repertoires in COVID-19. Measured with immunoSEQ multiplex PCR; TCRdb has only the in-frame clones, and not every one. This table holds around 91,000 clones, 60% to 85% found once. The specimen sequenced was peripheral blood. These receptors were collected from a woman aged 80 or older with active or convalescent COVID-19.

CDR3 sequence (DNA): TGTGCCACCAGCAGAGACCTAAACTCCGGGACTAGCGGCCACAATGAGCAGTTCTTC. Translating it yields CATSRDLNSGTSGHNEQFF. The gene calls are TRBV15 and TRBJ2-1; 11 bases are a match to TRBD2. This CDR3 has 19 residues. J lost 5 bases, V lost 0 bases, and 12 bases had no gene match. The germline gives CDR1 LNHNV, CDR2 YYDKDF (reference sequence).

The rearrangement links TRBV27 to TRBJ2-2, with a tentative D call TRBD2 (6 bases). Germline CDR1 MNHEY, CDR2 SMNVEV (reference sequence). The V end was cut by 6 bases, the J end by 1 base, with 15 bases between. The CDR3 is made up of 16 amino acids. The CDR3 sequence: CASRESGTVNTGELFF. In nucleotides, the CDR3 is TGTGCCAGCAGGGAGTCCGGGACTGTGAACACCGGGGAGCTGTTTTTT.

This chain joins TRBV27 and TRBJ2-7; TRBD2 matches 9 bases. CDR1 MNHEY and CDR2 SMNVEV come from the germline V gene (reference sequence). The CDR3 runs 16 residues. V trimming: 5 bases; J trimming: 4 bases; junction bases outside the gene matches: 12. Here the CDR3 reads CASSPRRTSVTYEQYF. CDR3 nucleotide sequence: TGTGCCAGCAGTCCCCGAAGGACTAGCGTAACGTACGAGCAGTACTTC.

The rearrangement uses TRBV9 and TRBJ1-6; no definite D call. Per germline, CDR1 SGDLS and CDR2 YYNGEE. V gave up 0 bases and J gave up 3 bases, with 10 bases separating them. The CDR3 runs to 16 residues. Here the CDR3 DNA reads TGTGCCAGCAGCGTAGACAGCCTTGACTATAATTCACCCCTCCACTTT. Protein product: CASSVDSLDYNSPLHF.

V usage is TRBV11-3 and J usage is TRBJ2-2; TRBD1 agrees at 9 bases. The V gene's germline CDR1 is SGHNT and CDR2 YENEEA. Losses at the gene ends were 5 bases for V and 8 bases for J; bases not matched to a gene: 12. The CDR3 spans 16 residues. DNA for the CDR3: TGTGCCAGCAGCGTTACAGGGGGCGCAGGCATTGGGGAGCTGTTTTTT. Translation: CASSVTGGAGIGELFF.

The genes are TRBV11-1 and TRBJ2-2, with no clear D. Per the germline V gene, CDR1 is SGHAT and CDR2 is FQDESV (reference sequence). The CDR3 totals 13 residues. V was trimmed by 2 bases and J by 4 bases, leaving 5 bases between them. CDR3 protein: CASSLIFTGELFF. Here the CDR3 DNA reads TGTGCCAGCAGCTTAATCTTCACCGGGGAGCTGTTTTTT.

As to this clone: An end of the junction differs from the germline gene, which may be a read error. The gene calls are TRBV5-1 and TRBJ2-3; weak D call: TRBD2 (6 bases). The CDR3 has 15 amino acids. The germline V gene has CDR1 SGHRS and CDR2 YFSETQ. CDR3 sequence (DNA): TGTGCCAGCAGCTTGGGGGGAGGATGGTCAGATACGCAGTATTTT. Translation gives CASSLGGGWSDTQYF. Full variable domain (missing parts from reference TRBV5-1 and TRBJ2-3): KAGVTQTPRYLIKTRGQQVTLSCSPISGHRSVSWYQQTPGQGLQFLFEYFSETQRNKGNFPGRFSGRQFSNSRSEMNVSTLELGDSALYLCASSLGGGWSDTQYFGPGTRLTVL.

The chain combines TRBV19 with TRBJ2-1; 10 positions match TRBD2. This CDR3 has 20 residues. Trimming removed 5 bases from V and 0 bases from J; junction bases left unmatched: 16. CDR1 and CDR2 (germline): LNHDA, SQIVND (reference sequence). The CDR3 DNA reads TGTGCCAGTAGTCCACTTCCTAGCGGGAGTATCCGGAGCTCCTACAATGAGCAGTTCTTC. Translation: CASSPLPSGSIRSSYNEQFF.

The chain recombines TRBV20-1 with TRBJ2-7, with a tentative D call TRBD1 (6 bases). The V and J ends lost 3 bases and 2 bases respectively, with 14 bases between them. The CDR3 runs to 14 residues. The germline V gene has CDR1 DFQATT and CDR2 SNEGSKA (reference sequence). CDR3 in amino acids: CSASWTAVAYEQYF. The CDR3 nucleotides read TGCAGTGCTAGTTGGACAGCTGTCGCCTACGAGCAGTACTTC.